Sequencing of this TCR beta chain was carried out in a study of blood T cell repertoires in COVID-19. Produced via immunoSEQ multiplex PCR; TCRdb's table is partial and in-frame only. The table shows under 250,000 clones, with under 90% occurring only once. The CDR3 loop spans 14 amino acids. Germline CDR1 SEHNR, CDR2 FQNEAQ (reference sequence). V was trimmed by 5 bases and J by 2 bases, leaving 12 bases between them. Enrolment of Seattle patients took place during active infection, and they were followed longitudinally. V is TRBV7-9 and J is TRBJ1-2, with a weak D call TRBD1 (5 bases). Sequencing was performed on peripheral blood. This clonotype originated in a man in his forties or fifties with COVID-19, enrolled during active disease. CDR3: CASSDAGGNYGYTF. For the CDR3, the DNA is TGTGCCAGCAGCGACGCGGGGGGAAACTATGGCTACACCTTC.